The 19 T cell receptor beta chains below were found in one sample sequenced in a study of spatial heterogeneity in lung cancer. Regarding time point: blood at routine non-recurrence follow-up after resection. No cells were sorted before sequencing. The whole RNA sequenced was extracted from tumor, nontumor lung or frozen PBMC. Via MiXCR, TCRdb re-called the 5' RACE reads, giving one row per CDR3 protein. The profile covers about 47,000 distinct CDR3 sequences, with under 8% appearing a single time and approximately 40% taken by the ten largest. Sample: PBMCs, taken at follow-up. These receptors were collected from a female donor with early-stage non-small cell lung cancer.

Only a few counts were recorded for this clonotype. The chain combines TRBV6-2 or TRBV6-3 with TRBJ2-1; D possibly uses TRBD1 or TRBD2 (6 bases each). Between the trimmed V and J ends, which lost 6 bases and 2 bases, there was a span of 14 bases. CDR1 and CDR2 (germline): MNHEY, SVGEGT. The CDR3 sequence is 15 residues long. In DNA, the CDR3 is TGTGCCAGCAGACCTTTGGGGGGCACCTACAATGAGCAGTTCTTC. It is translated as CASRPLGGTYNEQFF.

This clonotype was recorded a few times. The J gene is TRBJ1-1, the V gene TRBV3-1; D is undetermined. V lost 3 bases, J lost 6 bases, and 11 bases lay in between. The CDR3 length is 13 residues. CDR1 and CDR2 (germline): LGHDT, YNNKEL (reference sequence). CDR3 bases: TGTGCCAGCAGCCAGGTGGAAAGTGCTGAAGCTTTCTTT. Its protein is CASSQVESAEAFF.

V usage is TRBV5-1 and J usage is TRBJ2-3; no clear D gene. V dropped 0 bases and J dropped 4 bases, with 12 bases sitting between them. The CDR3 runs 15 residues. Looked up from germline, CDR1 is SGHRS and CDR2 is YFSETQ. This CDR3 is CASSLGRLTPDTQYF. DNA for the CDR3: TGCGCCAGCAGCTTGGGTAGGCTGACTCCAGATACGCAGTATTTT.

This clonotype was recorded many times. This rearrangement joins TRBV7-2 to TRBJ2-3; D is perhaps TRBD1 (6 bases). Per the germline V gene, CDR1 is SGHTA and CDR2 is FQGNSA. The length of the CDR3 is 17 residues. The V gene lost 4 bases and the J gene lost 4 bases, with 21 bases spanning the gap. This CDR3 reads CASSYVRGQSGPDTQYF. CDR3 sequence (DNA): TGTGCCAGCAGCTATGTTCGGGGACAATCGGGCCCAGATACGCAGTATTTT.

Many counts were recorded for this clonotype. This sequence joins TRBV20-1 and TRBJ1-2; TRBD1 might be the D (5 bases). The CDR3 totals 15 residues. The V gene's germline CDR1 is DFQATT and CDR2 SNEGSKA (reference sequence). V was clipped by 3 bases and J by 5 bases, with 19 bases between them. The CDR3 bases are TGCAGTGCTAGTTTGACGCCGTGGGGCCAATATGGCTACACCTTC. Amino acids: CSASLTPWGQYGYTF.

This clonotype was recorded many times. The chain has TRBV20-1 and TRBJ1-1; TRBD1 matches at 8 bases. The CDR3 length is 11 residues. V lost 4 bases to trimming and J lost 9 bases; unmatched junction nucleotides: 4. Per germline, CDR1 DFQATT and CDR2 SNEGSKA (reference sequence). As DNA, the CDR3 is TGCAGTGCTACACAGGGGGAAAAAGCTTTCTTT. Its protein product is CSATQGEKAFF.

This clonotype was found many times. The chain uses TRBV4-1 and TRBJ1-1, with 11 bases that match TRBD1. The length of the CDR3 is 14 residues. V lost 3 bases, J lost 8 bases, and 5 bases stayed unmatched. Germline V gives CDR1 MGHRA, CDR2 YSYEKL. In DNA form, the CDR3 reads TGCGCCAGCAGCCATCCGGGACAGGGGGTAGAAGCTTTCTTT. It translates to CASSHPGQGVEAFF.

This clonotype was seen at least ten times. V gene TRBV7-2 combines with J gene TRBJ2-5, with 10 bases aligning to TRBD2. The CDR3 contains 15 residues. V was pared by 1 base and J by 5 bases, with 4 bases of the junction left unmatched. The V gene's germline CDR1 is SGHTA and CDR2 FQGNSA. In DNA form, the CDR3 reads TGTGCCAGCAGCTTAGGAGCGGGGGGGCGCGAGACCCAGTACTTC. The encoded protein is CASSLGAGGRETQYF.

The chain uses TRBV5-6 and TRBJ1-1; 8 bases are shared with TRBD1. This CDR3 is 12 amino acids long. Germline loops: CDR1 SGHDT, CDR2 YYEEEE. The V gene end was trimmed by 9 bases and the J gene end by 5 bases; junction bases not matched to a gene: 6. CDR3 protein: CATPGTGTEAFF. The CDR3 nucleotides read TGTGCCACCCCGGGGACAGGAACTGAAGCTTTCTTT.

The chain is built from TRBV3-1 and TRBJ1-4; D is possibly TRBD1 (6 bases). The CDR3 extends over 15 amino acids. Looked up from germline, CDR1 is LGHDT and CDR2 is YNNKEL (reference sequence). V was shortened by 3 bases and J by 7 bases, with 15 bases between the two germline ends. This chain's CDR3 is CASSQAGTRAEKLFF. The CDR3 nucleotides read TGTGCCAGCAGCCAGGCCGGGACACGGGCTGAAAAACTGTTTTTT.

This clonotype was seen many times. The chain joins TRBV7-8 to TRBJ2-5, with 9 nucleotides matching TRBD1. The CDR3 is 16 residues long. Germline V gene lookup returns CDR1 SGHVS and CDR2 FQNEAQ. V shed 4 bases and J 2 bases; nucleotides not matched to a gene: 8. The CDR3 loop is CASSSHRGLRQETQYF. The CDR3, as DNA: TGTGCCAGCAGCTCGCACAGGGGGCTTAGGCAAGAGACCCAGTACTTC.

In its sample, this clonotype was seen many times. The chain uses TRBV5-1 and TRBJ2-3; the D is unclear. The CDR3 runs to 14 residues. Per germline, CDR1 SGHRS and CDR2 YFSETQ. V was shortened by 2 bases and J by 2 bases, with 9 bases between the two germline ends. CDR3 coding DNA: TGCGCCAGCAGCTTAGATGCTCCCACAGATACGCAGTATTTT. It codes for CASSLDAPTDTQYF.

This clonotype showed up many times. The chain is built from TRBV3-1 and TRBJ2-3; 9 bases line up with TRBD2. The V gene's germline CDR1 is LGHDT and CDR2 YNNKEL (reference sequence). CDR3 length: 15 amino acids. V dropped 5 bases and J dropped 2; count of bases not matched to a gene: 5. CDR3 in DNA: TGTGCCAGCAGCTTTCGGACTAGCGACACAGATACGCAGTATTTT. This encodes CASSFRTSDTDTQYF.

V and J are TRBV19 and TRBJ2-5; D is ambiguous. Germline CDR1 and CDR2: LNHDA and SQIVND (reference sequence). V dropped 6 bases and J dropped 5 bases, with 16 bases sitting between them. The CDR3 extends over 14 amino acids. Here the CDR3 reads CASSGSHGGETQYF. The DNA of the CDR3 is TGTGCCAGTAGCGGCTCCCATGGTGGGGAGACCCAGTACTTC. Complete variable domain (other parts from reference TRBV19 and TRBJ2-5): DGGITQSPKYLFRKEGQNVTLSCEQNLNHDAMYWYRQDPGQGLRLIYYSQIVNDFQKGDIAEGYSVSREKKESFPLTVTSAQKNPTAFYLCASSGSHGGETQYFGPGTRLLVL.

The V gene is TRBV7-3, the J gene TRBJ2-4, with 8 bases matching TRBD1. This CDR3 spans 16 amino acids. CDR1 is SGHTA, CDR2 FQGTGA, per germline. Unmatched junction bases numbered 7, after V lost 5 bases and J lost 1 base. The CDR3 loop reads CASSAQGAGAKNIQYF. DNA of the CDR3: TGTGCCAGCAGCGCCCAGGGGGCGGGCGCCAAAAACATTCAGTACTTC.

This clonotype was recorded many times. The rearrangement joins TRBV7-2 to TRBJ2-2, with TRBD2 identical over 13 bases. There are 15 residues in the CDR3. Per the germline V gene, CDR1 is SGHTA and CDR2 is FQGNSA. The J segment lost 7 bases and the V segment lost 5 bases, leaving 4 bases of the junction unmatched. The CDR3 protein is CASSIRTSGSGELFF. The CDR3 region has the DNA TGTGCCAGCAGCATCCGGACTAGCGGGAGCGGGGAGCTGTTTTTT.

The rearrangement joins TRBV29-1 to TRBJ2-3, with 10 bases matching TRBD2. Germline V gives CDR1 SQVTM, CDR2 ANQGSEA. The CDR3 is 16 amino acids. The V and J ends lost 4 bases and 3 bases, in that order; junction bases with no gene match: 10. CDR3 amino acids: CSVGRVAGGITDTQYF. In DNA, the CDR3 is TGCAGCGTTGGCAGAGTAGCGGGGGGAATAACAGATACGCAGTATTTT.

This clonotype has at least ten counts. V and J are TRBV7-2 and TRBJ2-7; TRBD2 is a possible D gene (6 bases). This CDR3 spans 16 amino acids. The V and J ends lost 1 base and 1 base respectively, with 14 bases between them. Per germline, CDR1 SGHTA and CDR2 FQGNSA. CDR3: CASSLGPYGGSYEQYF. The CDR3 DNA reads as TGTGCCAGCAGCTTAGGGCCCTACGGGGGATCCTACGAGCAGTACTTC.

The gene calls are TRBV7-9 and TRBJ2-7, with D perhaps given as TRBD1 or TRBD2 (5 bases each). The CDR3 contains 14 residues. V was shortened by 7 bases and J by 3 bases, with 16 bases between the two germline ends. CDR1 and CDR2 (germline): SEHNR, FQNEAQ (reference sequence). CDR3 in amino acids: CASTPRGRDYEQYF. The CDR3 nucleotides read TGTGCCAGCACCCCCCGGGGCAGAGACTACGAGCAGTACTTC.